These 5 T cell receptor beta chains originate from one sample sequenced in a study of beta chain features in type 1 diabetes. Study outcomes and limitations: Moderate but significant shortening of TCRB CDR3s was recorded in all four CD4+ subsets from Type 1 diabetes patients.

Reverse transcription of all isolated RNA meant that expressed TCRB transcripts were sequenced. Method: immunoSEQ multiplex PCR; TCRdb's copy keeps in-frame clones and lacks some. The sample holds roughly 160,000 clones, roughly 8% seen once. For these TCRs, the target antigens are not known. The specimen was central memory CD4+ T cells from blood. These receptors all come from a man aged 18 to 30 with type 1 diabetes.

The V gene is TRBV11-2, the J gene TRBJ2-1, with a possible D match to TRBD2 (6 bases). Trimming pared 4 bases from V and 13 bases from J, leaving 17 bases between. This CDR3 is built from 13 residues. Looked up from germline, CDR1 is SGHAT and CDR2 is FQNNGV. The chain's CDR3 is CASSYNHGGFQFF. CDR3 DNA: TGTGCCAGCAGCTATAACCACGGAGGGTTCCAGTTCTTC.

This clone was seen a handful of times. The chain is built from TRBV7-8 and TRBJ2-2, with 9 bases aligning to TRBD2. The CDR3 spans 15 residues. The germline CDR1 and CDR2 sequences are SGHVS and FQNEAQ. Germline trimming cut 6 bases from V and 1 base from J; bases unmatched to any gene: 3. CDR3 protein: CASRQRGVNTGELFF. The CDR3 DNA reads TGTGCCAGCAGGCAGCGGGGGGTGAACACCGGGGAGCTGTTTTTT.

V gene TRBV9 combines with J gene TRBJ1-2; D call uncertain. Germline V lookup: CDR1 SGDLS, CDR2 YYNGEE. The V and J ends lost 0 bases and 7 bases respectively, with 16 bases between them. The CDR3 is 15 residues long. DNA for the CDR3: TGTGCCAGCAGCGTAGACCCGGGTGGGTCCTCTGGCTACACCTTC. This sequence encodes CASSVDPGGSSGYTF.

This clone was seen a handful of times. CDR3 amino acids: CASSLEALRGQYF. The CDR3 DNA sequence: TGTGCCAGCAGCTTAGAGGCCCTCAGGGGGCAGTACTTC. V is TRBV7-2 and J is TRBJ2-7; D is possibly TRBD1 (6 bases). CDR1 SGHTA and CDR2 FQGNSA come from the germline V gene. This CDR3 has 13 residues. Trimming stripped 1 base from V and 9 bases from J, with 13 bases between.

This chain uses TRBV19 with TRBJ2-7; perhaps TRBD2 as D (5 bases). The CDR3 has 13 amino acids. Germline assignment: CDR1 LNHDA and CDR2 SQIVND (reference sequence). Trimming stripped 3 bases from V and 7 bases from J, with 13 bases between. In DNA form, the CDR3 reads TGTGCCAGTAGTATCGTCGGCGGGCTTGAGCAGTACTTC. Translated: CASSIVGGLEQYF.